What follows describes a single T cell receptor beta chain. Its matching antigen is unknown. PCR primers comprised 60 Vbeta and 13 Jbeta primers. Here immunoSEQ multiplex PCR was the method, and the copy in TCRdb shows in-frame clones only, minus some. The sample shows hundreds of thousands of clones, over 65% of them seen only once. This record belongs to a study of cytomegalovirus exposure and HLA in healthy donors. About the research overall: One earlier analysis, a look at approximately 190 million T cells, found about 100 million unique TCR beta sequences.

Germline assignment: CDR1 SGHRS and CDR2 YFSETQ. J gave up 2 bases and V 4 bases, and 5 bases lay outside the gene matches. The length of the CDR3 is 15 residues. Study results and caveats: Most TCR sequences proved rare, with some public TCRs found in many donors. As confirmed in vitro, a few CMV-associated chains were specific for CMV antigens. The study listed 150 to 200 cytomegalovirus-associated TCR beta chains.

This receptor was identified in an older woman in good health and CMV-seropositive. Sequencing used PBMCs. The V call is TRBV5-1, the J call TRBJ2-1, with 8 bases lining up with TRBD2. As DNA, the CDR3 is TGCGCCAGCAGCGCGGGAGCGGGGGCCTACAATGAGCAGTTCTTC. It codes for CASSAGAGAYNEQFF.